The clone carrying this T cell receptor beta chain was counted only a few times. From the RT-PCR reads, TCRdb called clonotypes with MiXCR, one entry per CDR3 protein. The sample includes 150,000 to 200,000 distinct CDR3 sequences, 9.5% to 15% of them seen just once. This sample was included in a study of response to subunit inactivated influenza vaccine. The CDR3 spans 13 residues. Trimming removed 7 bases from V and 4 bases from J; junction bases left unmatched: 2. A further study also used this sample, focusing on T cells expressing NK-cell markers. Turning to that study: Researchers built TCR beta cDNA using 5'RACE template switching with UMIs. HCMV seropositivity marked most of the eight sequenced donors; one was seronegative. Sorting in several experiments was restricted by an anti-gamma-delta TCR antibody to alpha-beta TCR T cells.

This sequence joins TRBV12-3 or TRBV12-4 and TRBJ1-5; 9 bases line up with TRBD1. Source: CD8+ T cells sorted from PBMCs, taken approximately 12 days after vaccination. The TCR originated in a middle-aged man who received an inactivated influenza vaccine. DNA for the CDR3: TGTGCCAGCAAACAGGGGGCGAATCAGCCCCAGCATTTT. Its translation: CASKQGANQPQHF.